This TCR beta chain was sequenced for a study of shared clonotypes between healthy human individuals. Study as a whole: The donors, a couple of women and three men, were aged 18 to 49.

The CDR3 contains 14 residues. Per germline, CDR1 MNHEY and CDR2 SMNVEV (reference sequence). V gave up 5 bases and J gave up 5 bases, with 15 bases separating them. Positively selected for CCR7, the CD45RO-negative cells used as naive CD8 cells excluded terminally differentiated effector memory CD45RA+ cells. Notes on the study in general: The study generally estimated greater richness for naive than memory subsets.

A remark on this clone: The antigen remains undetermined.

Original data processing: ImmunoSEQ sequences covered only the junction and lacked quality scores; filtering therefore differed. The method was immunoSEQ multiplex PCR; TCRdb's version includes in-frame clones alone and lacks a portion of them. V and J calls plus clone size are reproduced from that table; the DNA served to infer D and trimming. The table has around 620,000 clones, around 95% seen once. This clonotype was obtained from a woman in her twenties or thirties in good health. Sequenced input: naive CD8+ T cells sorted from blood. The chain carries TRBV27 and TRBJ1-2, with D maybe TRBD1 (6 bases). CDR3 nucleotides: TGTGCCAGCAGTAACAGGGATTTGGGGTATGGCTACACCTTC. This codes for CASSNRDLGYGYTF.